This is a list of T cell receptor beta chains from one sample in a study of CD8+ T cells in alopecia areata. Repertoires were generated with immunoSEQ multiplex PCR, while TCRdb's copy carries only in-frame clones and drops some. The sample has about 270,000 clones, around three fifths seen once. Specimen: CD4+ T cells sorted from blood, collected at approximately week 51, from a patient treated with tofacitinib. These receptors all come from a human donor with alopecia areata. The CDR3 runs from the conserved cysteine through the conserved F or W. Each record gives: J gene, V gene, CDR3 protein.

J: TRBJ1-2
V: TRBV6-5
CDR3: CASRPTGSYGYTF

J: TRBJ1-2
V: TRBV13
CDR3: CASSQTGTGYTF

J: TRBJ2-3
V: TRBV7-7
CDR3: CATSRDRATDTQYF

J: TRBJ1-6
V: TRBV6-6
CDR3: CASSYIPTGTPSPLHF

J: TRBJ1-2
V: TRBV4-3
CDR3: CASSQDSRVYFYGYTF

J: TRBJ1-1
V: TRBV7-6
CDR3: CASSFSGTGGWTEAFF

J: TRBJ2-3
V: TRBV30
CDR3: CARRTEADTQYF

J: TRBJ2-3
V: TRBV25-1
CDR3: CASSDLGDTQYF

J: TRBJ2-7
V: TRBV6-5
CDR3: CASSSITLPGEQYF

J: TRBJ1-1
V: TRBV30
CDR3: CAWSVYGLMNTEAFF

J: TRBJ2-3
V: TRBV7-2
CDR3: CASSLGLTDTQYF

J: TRBJ2-3
V: TRBV30
CDR3: CAWSFPPGRYVQYF

J: TRBJ2-2
V: TRBV5-1
CDR3: CASSFSTQNTGELFF

J: TRBJ2-2
V: TRBV10-3
CDR3: CASSGTSKTGELFF

J: TRBJ2-2
V: TRBV6-1
CDR3: CASSDGAGGLSGELFF

J: TRBJ1-2
V: TRBV6-1
CDR3: CASGNYGYTF

J: TRBJ2-7
V: TRBV27
CDR3: CASRDGGGSYEQYF

J: TRBJ1-1
V: TRBV10-3
CDR3: CAISGKEGNTEAFF

J: TRBJ2-3
V: TRBV10-3
CDR3: CAISSGTMVDTQYF

J: TRBJ2-3
V: TRBV30
CDR3: CAWSVHSGGAVDTQYF

J: TRBJ2-1
V: TRBV18
CDR3: CASSPSSNRIYEQFF

J: TRBJ2-1
V: TRBV11-2
CDR3: CASSYRGDSYNEQFF

J: TRBJ2-5
V: TRBV7-3
CDR3: CASSFMGTEQETQYF

J: TRBJ2-7
V: TRBV29-1
CDR3: CSVEEGRGPHRYF

J: TRBJ1-3
V: TRBV4-3
CDR3: CASSQSSGNTIYF

J: TRBJ2-1
V: TRBV27
CDR3: CASSFVPTGYNEQFF

J: TRBJ2-5
V: TRBV14
CDR3: CASSQDKAGLRRETQYF

J: TRBJ1-5
V: TRBV7-8
CDR3: CASSPPWGSQPQHF

J: TRBJ2-7
V: TRBV5-1
CDR3: CASSLNTYEQYF

J: TRBJ2-5
V: TRBV29-1
CDR3: CSDTGTSRETQYF

J: TRBJ2-3
V: TRBV9
CDR3: CASSVFSGGASDTQYF

J: TRBJ2-2
V: TRBV18
CDR3: CASSLRGTGANTGELFF

J: TRBJ1-2
V: TRBV27
CDR3: CASSFRALDAGYTF

J: TRBJ1-1
V: TRBV11-2
CDR3: CASSPLDRVTEAFF

J: TRBJ2-5
V: TRBV5-6
CDR3: CASSLIETQYF

J: TRBJ1-6
V: TRBV23-1
CDR3: CASSQSPDRPRSSPLHF

J: TRBJ1-5
V: TRBV7-2
CDR3: CASSLEGQPQHF

J: TRBJ1-6
V: TRBV27
CDR3: CASRSGQVTSPLHF

J: TRBJ2-7
V: TRBV7-2
CDR3: CASSLRQPAYEQYF

J: TRBJ2-7
V: TRBV23-1
CDR3: CASITREGSLLYEQYF

J: TRBJ1-5
V: TRBV30
CDR3: CAWRPPGSQPQHF